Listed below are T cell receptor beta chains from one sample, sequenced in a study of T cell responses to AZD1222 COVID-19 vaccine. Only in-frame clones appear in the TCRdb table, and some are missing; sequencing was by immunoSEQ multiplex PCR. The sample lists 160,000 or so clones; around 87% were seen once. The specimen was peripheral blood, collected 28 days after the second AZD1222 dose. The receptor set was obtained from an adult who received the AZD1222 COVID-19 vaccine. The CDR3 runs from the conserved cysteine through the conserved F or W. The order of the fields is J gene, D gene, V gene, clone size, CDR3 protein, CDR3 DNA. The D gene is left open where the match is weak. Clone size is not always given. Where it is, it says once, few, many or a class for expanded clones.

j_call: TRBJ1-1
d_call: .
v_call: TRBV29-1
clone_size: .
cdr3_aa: CSVERGGNTEAFF
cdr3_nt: TGCAGCGTTGAAAGGGGCGGGAACACTGAAGCTTTCTTT

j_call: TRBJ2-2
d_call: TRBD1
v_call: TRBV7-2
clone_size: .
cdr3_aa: CASSLGDRHTGELFF
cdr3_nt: TGTGCCAGCAGCTTAGGGGACAGACACACCGGGGAGCTGTTTTTT

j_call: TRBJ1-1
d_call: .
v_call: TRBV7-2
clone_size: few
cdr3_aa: CASSSRTVGNTEAFF
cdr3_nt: TGTGCCAGCAGCTCACGGACGGTTGGGAACACTGAAGCTTTCTTT

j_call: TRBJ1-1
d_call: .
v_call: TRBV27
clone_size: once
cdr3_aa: CASSLSWPNTEAFF
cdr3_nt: TGTGCCAGCAGTTTATCCTGGCCGAACACTGAAGCTTTCTTT

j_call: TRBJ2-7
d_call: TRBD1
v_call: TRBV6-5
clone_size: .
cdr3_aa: CASRTGTGGLWEQYF
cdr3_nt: TGTGCCAGCAGAACCGGGACAGGGGGACTTTGGGAGCAGTACTTC

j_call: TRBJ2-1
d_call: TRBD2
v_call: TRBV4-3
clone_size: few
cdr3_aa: CASSQDPSFGAGGQYNEQFF
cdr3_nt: TGCGCCAGCAGCCAAGACCCCTCGTTTGGGGCGGGGGGCCAGTACAATGAGCAGTTCTTC

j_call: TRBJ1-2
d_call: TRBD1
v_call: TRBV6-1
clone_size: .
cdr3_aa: CASSERGQLYGYTF
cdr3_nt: TGTGCCAGCAGTGAAAGGGGGCAGCTCTATGGCTACACCTTC

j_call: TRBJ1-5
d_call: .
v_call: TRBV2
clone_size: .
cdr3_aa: CASNTGGNQPQHF
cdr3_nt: TGTGCCAGCAATACCGGGGGCAATCAGCCCCAGCATTTT

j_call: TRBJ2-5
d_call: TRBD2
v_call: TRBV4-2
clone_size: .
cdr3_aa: CASSQGSGGAWETQYF
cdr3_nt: TGTGCCAGCAGCCAGGGTAGCGGGGGGGCGTGGGAGACCCAGTACTTC

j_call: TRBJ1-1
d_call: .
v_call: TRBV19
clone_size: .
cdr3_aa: CASSIEQNTEAFF
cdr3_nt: TGTGCCAGTAGTATAGAACAGAACACTGAAGCTTTCTTT

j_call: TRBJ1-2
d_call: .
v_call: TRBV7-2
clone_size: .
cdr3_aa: CASSSYTGENGYTF
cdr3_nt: TGTGCCAGCAGTTCGTACACGGGGGAGAATGGCTACACCTTC

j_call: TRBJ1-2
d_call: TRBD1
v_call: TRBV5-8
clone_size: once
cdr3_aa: CASSPGQGLITYGYTF
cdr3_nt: TGTGCCAGCAGCCCTGGACAGGGCCTGATCACCTATGGCTACACCTTC

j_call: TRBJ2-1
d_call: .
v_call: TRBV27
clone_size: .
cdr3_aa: CASSFGQSHNEQFF
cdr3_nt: TGTGCCAGCAGTTTTGGACAGTCCCACAATGAGCAGTTCTTC

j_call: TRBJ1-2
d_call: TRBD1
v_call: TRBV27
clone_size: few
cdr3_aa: CASSSLLQGTNYGYTF
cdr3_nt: TGTGCCAGCAGTTCCCTGCTACAGGGGACTAACTATGGCTACACCTTC

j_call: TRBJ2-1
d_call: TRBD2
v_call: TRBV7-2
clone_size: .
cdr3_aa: CASSLTTGGGARDEQFF
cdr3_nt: TGTGCCAGCAGCTTAACAACCGGCGGGGGGGCCAGGGATGAGCAGTTCTTC

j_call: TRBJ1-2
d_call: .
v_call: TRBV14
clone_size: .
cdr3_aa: CASSPSGGDYGYTF
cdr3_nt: TGTGCCAGCAGCCCTTCTGGAGGGGACTATGGCTACACCTTC

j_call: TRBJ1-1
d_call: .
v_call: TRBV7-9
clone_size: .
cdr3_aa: CASSLSPSVWIGGYTEAFF
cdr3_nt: TGTGCCAGCAGCTTATCTCCGTCTGTTTGGATTGGCGGATACACTGAAGCTTTCTTT

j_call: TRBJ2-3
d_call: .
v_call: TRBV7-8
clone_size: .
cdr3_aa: CASSLDGLDSNRPDTQYF
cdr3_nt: TGTGCCAGCAGCTTAGATGGCCTGGATTCGAACCGACCAGATACGCAGTATTTT